The clone carrying this TCR beta chain has just a few counts. Germline V gene lookup returns CDR1 SQVTM and CDR2 ANQGSEA. This CDR3 has 14 residues. With 1 base removed from V and 1 base from J, the gap between germline ends came to 10 bases. This entry belongs to a study of CD8+CD57+ T cells in acquired aplastic anemia. Overall study context: DNA from sorted CD4+ and CD8+ cells averaged approximately 2.9 ug.

Researchers used genomic DNA as the template to profile TCR beta VDJ and CDR3. TCRdb ran MiXCR on the reads and lists one entry per CDR3 protein. This sample has roughly 200,000 distinct CDR3 sequences, with 63% found just once. All sequencing subjects had displayed CD8+CD57+ cell expansion on flow cytometry. A severe acquired aplastic anemia diagnosis applied to all patients. The chain has TRBV29-1 and TRBJ2-5; maybe TRBD1 (5 bases). The source material was sorted CD4+, CD8+, or CD8+CD57+ T cells (not recorded which) from PBMCs. The TCR was taken from a human donor with aplastic anemia. CDR3: CSVEVQGGQETQYF. The CDR3 region has the DNA TGCAGCGTTGAAGTCCAGGGTGGCCAAGAGACCCAGTACTTC.